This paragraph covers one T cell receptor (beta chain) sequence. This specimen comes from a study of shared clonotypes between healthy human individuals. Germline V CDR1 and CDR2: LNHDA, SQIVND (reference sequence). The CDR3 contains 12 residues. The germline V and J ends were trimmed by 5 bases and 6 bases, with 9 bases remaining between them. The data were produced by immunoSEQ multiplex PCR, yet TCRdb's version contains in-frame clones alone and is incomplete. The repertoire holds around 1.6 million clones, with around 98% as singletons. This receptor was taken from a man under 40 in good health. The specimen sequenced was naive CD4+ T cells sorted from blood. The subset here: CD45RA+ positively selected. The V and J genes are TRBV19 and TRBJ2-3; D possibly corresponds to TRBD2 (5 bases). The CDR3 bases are TGTGCCAGTAGTCAAGTAGCGGATACGCAGTATTTT. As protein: CASSQVADTQYF. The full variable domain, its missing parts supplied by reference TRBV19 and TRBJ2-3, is DGGITQSPKYLFRKEGQNVTLSCEQNLNHDAMYWYRQDPGQGLRLIYYSQIVNDFQKGDIAEGYSVSREKKESFPLTVTSAQKNPTAFYLCASSQVADTQYFGPGTRLTVL.